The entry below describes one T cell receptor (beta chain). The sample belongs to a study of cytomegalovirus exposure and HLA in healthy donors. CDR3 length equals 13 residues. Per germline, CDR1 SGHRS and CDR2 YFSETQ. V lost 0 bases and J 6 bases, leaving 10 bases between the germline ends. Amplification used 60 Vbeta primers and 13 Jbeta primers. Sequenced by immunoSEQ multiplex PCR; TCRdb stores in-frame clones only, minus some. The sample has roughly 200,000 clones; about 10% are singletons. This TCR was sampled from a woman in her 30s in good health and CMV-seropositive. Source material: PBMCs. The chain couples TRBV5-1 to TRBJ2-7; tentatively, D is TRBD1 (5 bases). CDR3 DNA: TGCGCCAGCAGCTTGGCTCAGGGCGGCGAGCAGTACTTC. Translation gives CASSLAQGGEQYF. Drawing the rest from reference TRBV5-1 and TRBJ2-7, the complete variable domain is KAGVTQTPRYLIKTRGQQVTLSCSPISGHRSVSWYQQTPGQGLQFLFEYFSETQRNKGNFPGRFSGRQFSNSRSEMNVSTLELGDSALYLCASSLAQGGEQYFGPGTRLTVT.